The rows below give T cell receptor beta chains drawn from one sample of a study of T cell clones after liver transplantation. TCRdb keeps only in-frame clones here, not all; method: immunoSEQ multiplex PCR. This sample carries 55,000 to 75,000 clones, approximately 70% of them seen once, and the ten largest clones take 2.8%. The sequencing here drew on CD4+ T cells from blood, taken at the approximately 15-month timepoint. The receptors were gathered from a human patient who received a liver transplant. Some T cells may have come from the graft donor. Both conserved end residues are part of each CDR3. The D gene is left open where the match is weak. Clone sizes are given selectively: once, few, many, or a class where the clone is expanded.

abundance	d_gene	v_gene	j_gene	CDR3nt	CDR3aa
NA	NA	TRBV5-4	TRBJ2-1	TGTGCCAGCAGCTTGTCTTCGGGGGGCCGAGGAGAAGAGCAGTTCTTC	CASSLSSGGRGEEQFF
once	TRBD1	TRBV5-1	TRBJ1-2	TGCGCCAGCAGCCCAGGACAGGATCGCGGCTACACCTTC	CASSPGQDRGYTF
NA	NA	TRBV19	TRBJ1-5	TGTGCCAGTAGTATGACGAGGGGTAGCTATAGCAATCAGCCCCAGCATTTT	CASSMTRGSYSNQPQHF
few	TRBD2	TRBV7-9	TRBJ2-1	TGTGCCAGCAGCTCACGACTAGCGGGAGGTGACAATGAGCAGTTCTTC	CASSSRLAGGDNEQFF
NA	NA	TRBV7-2	TRBJ2-2	TGTGCCAGCAGTCCAGATTTTTCCGGGGAGCTGTTTTTT	CASSPDFSGELFF
NA	NA	TRBV11-3	TRBJ2-2	TGTGCCAGCAGCAGCGCCGGGGGCTTGGAGACCGGGGAGCTGTTTTTT	CASSSAGGLETGELFF
few	NA	TRBV28	TRBJ1-5	TGTGCCAGCAGTGCTTCATCAGCCGAGCATTTT	CASSASSAEHF
NA	TRBD2	TRBV30	TRBJ2-1	TGTGCCTGGAGTCCCGGGACTAGCAATGAGCAGTTCTTC	CAWSPGTSNEQFF
once	NA	TRBV10-3	TRBJ2-5	TGTGCCATCAGTGAGGGTGTGGAGACCCAGTACTTC	CAISEGVETQYF
NA	NA	TRBV21-1	TRBJ1-6	TGTGCCAGCAGCAAACGGGGTACAGAGATTAATTCACCCCTCCACTTT	CASSKRGTEINSPLHF